The source of this T cell receptor beta chain is a study of T cell responses to AZD1222 COVID-19 vaccine. Concerning this clone: The sample has other DNA sequences that encode this CDR3 too.

Trimming removed 2 bases from V and 5 bases from J, with 7 bases in between. CDR1 and CDR2 from the germline V gene are SEHNR and FQNEAQ (reference sequence). This CDR3 comprises 13 residues. Method: immunoSEQ multiplex PCR; TCRdb's copy keeps in-frame clones and lacks some. The sample shows about 120,000 clones, roughly 88% of them seen only once. This specimen was peripheral blood, taken 28 days after the second AZD1222 dose. The chain uses TRBV7-9 and TRBJ1-5, with a weak D call TRBD1 (5 bases). This sequence was found in an adult who received the AZD1222 COVID-19 vaccine. The CDR3: CASSLQGDQPQHF. The CDR3 bases are TGTGCCAGCAGCTTACAAGGGGATCAGCCCCAGCATTTT.